The rows below give T cell receptor beta chains drawn from one sample of a study of blood T cell repertoires in COVID-19. Profiled with immunoSEQ multiplex PCR; TCRdb holds only in-frame clones, not every one. Among about 300,000 clones listed, about 81% were seen once. The source material was peripheral blood. All receptors come from a human donor with COVID-19, enrolled during active disease. The donor label of this sample is uncertain. CDR3s include the opening cysteine and the closing phenylalanine or tryptophan. D genes are given only for firm matches. Clone size, where shown, is once, few, many, or a class for clones that have expanded.

abundance	v_gene	d_gene	j_gene	CDR3nt	CDR3aa
-	TRBV11-3	-	TRBJ2-2	TGTGCCAGCAGCTTAGGGGGGCTCGACACCGGGGAGCTGTTTTTT	CASSLGGLDTGELFF
-	TRBV6-1	-	TRBJ1-2	TGTGCCAGCAGTGAACGGACTACTAGGTCGGGTTTTGACGGCTACACCTTC	CASSERTTRSGFDGYTF
many	TRBV12-3/TRBV12-4	-	TRBJ1-1	TGTGCCAGCAGTTTCGGGATGAACACTGAAGCTTTCTTT	CASSFGMNTEAFF
-	TRBV9	TRBD1	TRBJ1-2	TGTGCCAGCAGCGCCACAGGGGGGGTCTATGGCTACACCTTC	CASSATGGVYGYTF
-	TRBV9	-	TRBJ1-1	TGTGCCAGCAGCCTCACGGTGGGCAGTGGCCACCCTGAAGCTTTCTTT	CASSLTVGSGHPEAFF
-	TRBV6-1	-	TRBJ1-6	TGTGCCAGCAGTGATTTTCCAGGGAAGGGTTCACCCCTCCACTTT	CASSDFPGKGSPLHF
-	TRBV2	-	TRBJ1-1	TGTGCCAGCAGCGAAGGCAGGGGTTTGAACACTGAAGCTTTCTTT	CASSEGRGLNTEAFF
-	TRBV20-1	-	TRBJ2-3	TGCAGTTGTGAGGGCACGGATACGCAGTATTTT	CSCEGTDTQYF
-	TRBV28	-	TRBJ2-7	TGTGCCAGCAGTTTACCTCAGGGGTTGTTGTACTTC	CASSLPQGLLYF
-	TRBV20-1	TRBD2	TRBJ2-5	TGCAGTGCTAGTGGTGCGGGAGGGCAAGAGACCCAGTACTTC	CSASGAGGQETQYF